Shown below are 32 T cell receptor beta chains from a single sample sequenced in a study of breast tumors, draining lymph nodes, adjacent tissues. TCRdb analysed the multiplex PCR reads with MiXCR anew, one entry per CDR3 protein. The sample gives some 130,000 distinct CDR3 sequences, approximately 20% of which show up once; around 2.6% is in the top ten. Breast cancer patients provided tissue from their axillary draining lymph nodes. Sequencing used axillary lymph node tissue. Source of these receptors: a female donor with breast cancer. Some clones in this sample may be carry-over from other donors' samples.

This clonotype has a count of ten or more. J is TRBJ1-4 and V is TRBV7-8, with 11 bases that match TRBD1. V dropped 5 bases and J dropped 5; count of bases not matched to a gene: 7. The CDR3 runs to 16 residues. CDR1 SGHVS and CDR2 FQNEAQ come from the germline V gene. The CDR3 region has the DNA TGTGCCAGCAGCCTCCGGACAGGGGGCTACAATGAAAAACTGTTTTTT. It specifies CASSLRTGGYNEKLFF.

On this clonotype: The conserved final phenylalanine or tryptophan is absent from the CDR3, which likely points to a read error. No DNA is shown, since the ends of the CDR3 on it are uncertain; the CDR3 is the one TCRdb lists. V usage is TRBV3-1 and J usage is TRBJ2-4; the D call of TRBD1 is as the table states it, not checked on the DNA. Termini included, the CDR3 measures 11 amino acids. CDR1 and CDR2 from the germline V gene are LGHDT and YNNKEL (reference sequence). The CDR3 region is CASSSGQGAKL.

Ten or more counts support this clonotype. CDR3 nucleotides: TGTGCCAGCAGCTTGTACGGGAACACCATATATTTT. Translating gives CASSLYGNTIYF. The chain combines TRBV5-6 with TRBJ1-3, with no clear D. CDR3 size: 12 residues. Germline CDR1 reads SGHDT; CDR2 reads YYEEEE. V was trimmed by 1 base and J by 7 bases, leaving 6 bases between them.

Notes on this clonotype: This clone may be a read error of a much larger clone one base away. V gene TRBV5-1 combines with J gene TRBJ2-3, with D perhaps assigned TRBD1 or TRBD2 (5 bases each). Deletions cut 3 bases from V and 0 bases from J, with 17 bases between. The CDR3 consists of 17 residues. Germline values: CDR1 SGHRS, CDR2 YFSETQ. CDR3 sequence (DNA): TGCGCCAGCAGCTCGGGACCTTCACAGGCTAGCACAGATACGCAGTATTTT. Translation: CASSSGPSQASTDTQYF.

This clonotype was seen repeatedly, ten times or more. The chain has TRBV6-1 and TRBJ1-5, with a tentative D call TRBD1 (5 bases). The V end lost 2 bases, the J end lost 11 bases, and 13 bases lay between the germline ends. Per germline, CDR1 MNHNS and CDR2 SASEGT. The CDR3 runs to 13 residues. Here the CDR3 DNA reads TGTGCCAGCAGTGAAAGCAGACAGACGGCCCAGCATTTT. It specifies CASSESRQTAQHF.

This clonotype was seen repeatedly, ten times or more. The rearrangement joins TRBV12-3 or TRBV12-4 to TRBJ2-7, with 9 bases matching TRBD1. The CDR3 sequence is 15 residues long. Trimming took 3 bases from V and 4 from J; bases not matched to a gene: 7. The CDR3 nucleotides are TGTGCCAGCAGTTTTAGGGGGACAGGGAGATACGAGCAGTACTTC. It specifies CASSFRGTGRYEQYF.

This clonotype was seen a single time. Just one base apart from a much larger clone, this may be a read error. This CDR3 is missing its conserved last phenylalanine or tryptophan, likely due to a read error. In DNA, the CDR3 is TGTGCCAGCAGTTTGGGGGGACCAACTAATGAAAAACTGTTTTCT. Encoded protein: CASSLGGPTNEKLFS. The rearrangement joins TRBV12-3 or TRBV12-4 to TRBJ1-4; TRBD1 might be the D (5 bases). This CDR3 has 15 residues. The V and J ends lost 3 bases and 0 bases respectively, with 8 bases between them.

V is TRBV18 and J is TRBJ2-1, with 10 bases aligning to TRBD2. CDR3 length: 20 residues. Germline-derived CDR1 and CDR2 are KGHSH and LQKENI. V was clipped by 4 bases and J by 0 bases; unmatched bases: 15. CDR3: CASSHPGLASRLSSYNEQFF. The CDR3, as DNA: TGTGCCAGCTCACATCCGGGACTAGCGAGCCGACTTAGCTCCTACAATGAGCAGTTCTTC.

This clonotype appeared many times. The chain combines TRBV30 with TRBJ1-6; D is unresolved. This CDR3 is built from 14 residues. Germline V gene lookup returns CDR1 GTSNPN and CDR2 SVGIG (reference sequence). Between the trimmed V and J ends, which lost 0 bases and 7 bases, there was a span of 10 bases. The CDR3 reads CAWSVGQRNSPLHF. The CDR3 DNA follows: TGTGCCTGGAGTGTAGGGCAGCGAAATTCACCCCTCCACTTT.

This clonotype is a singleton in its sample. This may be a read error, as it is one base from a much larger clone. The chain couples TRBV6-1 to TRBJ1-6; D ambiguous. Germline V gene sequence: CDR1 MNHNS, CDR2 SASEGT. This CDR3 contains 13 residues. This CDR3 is CASRLRRDSPFHF. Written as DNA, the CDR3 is TGTGCCAGCAGGCTCAGGCGGGATTCACCCTTCCACTTT.

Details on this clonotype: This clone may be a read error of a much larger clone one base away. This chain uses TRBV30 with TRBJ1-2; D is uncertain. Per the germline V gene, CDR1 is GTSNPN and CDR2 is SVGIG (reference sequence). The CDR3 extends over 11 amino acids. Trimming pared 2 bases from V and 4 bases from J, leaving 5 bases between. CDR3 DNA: TGTGCCTGGAGTATGGGCTATGGCTACACCTTC. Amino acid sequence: CAWSMGYGYTF. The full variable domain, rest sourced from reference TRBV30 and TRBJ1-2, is SQTIHQWPATLVQPVGSPLSLECTVEGTSNPNLYWYRQAAGRGLQLLFYSVGIGQISSEVPQNLSASRPQDRQFILSSKKLLLSDSGFYLCAWSMGYGYTFGSGTRLTVV.

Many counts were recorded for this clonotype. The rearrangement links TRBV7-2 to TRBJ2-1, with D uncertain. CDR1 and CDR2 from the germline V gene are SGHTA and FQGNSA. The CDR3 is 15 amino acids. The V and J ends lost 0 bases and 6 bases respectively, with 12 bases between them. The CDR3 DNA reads TGTGCCAGCAGCTTAGCCAGTATGATTGCCAATGAGCAGTTCTTC. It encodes CASSLASMIANEQFF. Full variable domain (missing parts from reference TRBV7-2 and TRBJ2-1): GAGVSQSPSNKVTEKGKDVELRCDPISGHTALYWYRQSLGQGLEFLIYFQGNSAPDKSGLPSDRFSAERTGGSVSTLTIQRTQQEDSAVYLCASSLASMIANEQFFGPGTRLTVL.

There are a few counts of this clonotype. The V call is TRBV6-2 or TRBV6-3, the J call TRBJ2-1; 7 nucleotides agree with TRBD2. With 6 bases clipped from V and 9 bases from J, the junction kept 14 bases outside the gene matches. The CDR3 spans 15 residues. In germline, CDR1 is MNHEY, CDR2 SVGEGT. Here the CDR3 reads CASRERGGHQTEQFF. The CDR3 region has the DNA TGTGCCAGCAGGGAAAGGGGAGGGCATCAAACTGAGCAGTTCTTC.

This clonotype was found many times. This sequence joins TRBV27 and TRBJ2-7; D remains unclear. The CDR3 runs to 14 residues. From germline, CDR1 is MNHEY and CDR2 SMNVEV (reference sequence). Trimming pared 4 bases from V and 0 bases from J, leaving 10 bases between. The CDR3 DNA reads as TGTGCCAGCAGTTGGGAAAGGAGCTCCTACGAGCAGTACTTC. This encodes CASSWERSSYEQYF.

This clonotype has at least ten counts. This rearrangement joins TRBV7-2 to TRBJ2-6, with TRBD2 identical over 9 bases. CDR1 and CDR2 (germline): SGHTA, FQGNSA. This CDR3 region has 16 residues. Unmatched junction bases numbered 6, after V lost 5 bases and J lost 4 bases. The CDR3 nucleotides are TGTGCCAGCAGCCGTAGCGGGAGTGCCGGGGCCAACGTCCTGACTTTC. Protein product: CASSRSGSAGANVLTF.

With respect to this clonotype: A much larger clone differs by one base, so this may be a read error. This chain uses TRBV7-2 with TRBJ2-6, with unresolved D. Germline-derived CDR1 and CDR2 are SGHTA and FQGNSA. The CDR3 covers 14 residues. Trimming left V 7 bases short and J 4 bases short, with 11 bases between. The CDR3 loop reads CASNFSGGANVLTF. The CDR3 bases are TGTGCCAGCAACTTCAGTGGGGGGGCCAACGTCCTGACTTTC.

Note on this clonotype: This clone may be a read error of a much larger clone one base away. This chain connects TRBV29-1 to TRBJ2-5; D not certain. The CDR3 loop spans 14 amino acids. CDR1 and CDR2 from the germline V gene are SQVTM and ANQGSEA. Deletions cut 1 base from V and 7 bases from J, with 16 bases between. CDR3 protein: CSVEVSGMRGTQYF. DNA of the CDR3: TGCAGCGTTGAAGTTTCAGGAATGCGTGGGACCCAGTACTTC. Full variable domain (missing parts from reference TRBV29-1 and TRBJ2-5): SAVISQKPSRDICQRGTSLTIQCQVDSQVTMMFWYRQQPGQSLTLIATANQGSEATYESGFVIDKFPISRPNLTFSTLTVSNMSPEDSSIYLCSVEVSGMRGTQYFGPGTRLLVL.

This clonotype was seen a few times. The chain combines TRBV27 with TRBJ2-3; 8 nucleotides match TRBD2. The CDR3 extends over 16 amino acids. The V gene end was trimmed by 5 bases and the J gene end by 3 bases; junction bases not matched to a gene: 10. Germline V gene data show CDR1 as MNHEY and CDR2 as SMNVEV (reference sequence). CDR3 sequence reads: CASSPPSGSVTDTQYF. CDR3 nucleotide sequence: TGTGCCAGCAGTCCCCCCAGCGGGAGTGTGACAGATACGCAGTATTTT.

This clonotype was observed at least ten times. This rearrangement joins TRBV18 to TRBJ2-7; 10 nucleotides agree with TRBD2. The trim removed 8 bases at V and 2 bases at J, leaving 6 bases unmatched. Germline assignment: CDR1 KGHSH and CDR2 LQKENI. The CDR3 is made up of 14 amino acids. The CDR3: CASTRTSGAYEQYF. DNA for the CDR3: TGTGCCAGCACAAGGACTAGCGGAGCCTACGAGCAGTACTTC.

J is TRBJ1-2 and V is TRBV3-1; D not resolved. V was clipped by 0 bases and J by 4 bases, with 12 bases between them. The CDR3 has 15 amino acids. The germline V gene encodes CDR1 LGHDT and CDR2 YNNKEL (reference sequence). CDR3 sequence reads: CASSQELQDPYGYTF. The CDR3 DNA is TGTGCCAGCAGCCAAGAACTGCAGGATCCCTATGGCTACACCTTC.

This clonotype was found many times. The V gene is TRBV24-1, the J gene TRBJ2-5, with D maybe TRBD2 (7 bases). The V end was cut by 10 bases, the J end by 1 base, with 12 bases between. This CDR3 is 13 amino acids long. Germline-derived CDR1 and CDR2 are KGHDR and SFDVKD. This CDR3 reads CATGGPSQETQYF. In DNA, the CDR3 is TGTGCCACGGGGGGGCCGTCCCAAGAGACCCAGTACTTC.

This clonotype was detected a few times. CDR3 region: CAWSVRVLLAGGRETQYF. The CDR3 region has the DNA TGTGCCTGGAGTGTACGGGTGCTCTTAGCGGGAGGTCGTGAGACCCAGTACTTC. The chain employs TRBV30 and TRBJ2-5; 10 bases are shared with TRBD2. Trimming at V came to 0 bases and at J to 5 bases, leaving 15 bases not matched to a gene. This CDR3 is 18 amino acids long. Germline V gene sequence: CDR1 GTSNPN, CDR2 SVGIG (reference sequence).

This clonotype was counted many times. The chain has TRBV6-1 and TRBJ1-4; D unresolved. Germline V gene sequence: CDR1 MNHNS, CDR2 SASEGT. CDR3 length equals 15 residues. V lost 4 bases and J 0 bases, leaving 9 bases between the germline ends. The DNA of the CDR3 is TGTGCCAGCAGTGGCTCCATGACAACTAATGAAAAACTGTTTTTT. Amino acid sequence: CASSGSMTTNEKLFF.

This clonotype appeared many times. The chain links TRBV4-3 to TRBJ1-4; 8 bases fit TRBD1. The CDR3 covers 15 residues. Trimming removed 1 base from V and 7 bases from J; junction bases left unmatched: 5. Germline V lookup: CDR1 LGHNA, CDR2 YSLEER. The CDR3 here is CASSQGQGLGEKLFF. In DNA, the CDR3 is TGCGCCAGCAGCCAAGGACAGGGGTTGGGTGAAAAACTGTTTTTT.

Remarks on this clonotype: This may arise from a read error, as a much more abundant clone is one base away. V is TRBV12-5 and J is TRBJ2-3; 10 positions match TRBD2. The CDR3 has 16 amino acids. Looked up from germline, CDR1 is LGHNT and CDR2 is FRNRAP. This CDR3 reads CASSGGLARLGDTQYF. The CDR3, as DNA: TGTGCCAGCAGCGGGGGACTAGCGCGGCTTGGCGATACGCAGTATTTT.

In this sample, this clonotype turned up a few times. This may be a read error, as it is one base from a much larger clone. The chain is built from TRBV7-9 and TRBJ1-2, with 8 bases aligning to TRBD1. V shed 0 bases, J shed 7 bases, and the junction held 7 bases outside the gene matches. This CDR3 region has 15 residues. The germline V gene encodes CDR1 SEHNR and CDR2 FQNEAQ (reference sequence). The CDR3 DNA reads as TGTGCCAGCAGCTTAGCTGGACAGGGAGCTTTTGGCTACACCTTC. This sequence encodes CASSLAGQGAFGYTF.

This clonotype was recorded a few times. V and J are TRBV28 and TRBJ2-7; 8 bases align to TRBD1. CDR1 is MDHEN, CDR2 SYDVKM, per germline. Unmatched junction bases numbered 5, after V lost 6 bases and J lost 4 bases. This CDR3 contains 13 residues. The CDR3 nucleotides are TGTGCCAGCAGCAACAGGGGGTCTTACGAGCAGTACTTC. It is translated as CASSNRGSYEQYF.

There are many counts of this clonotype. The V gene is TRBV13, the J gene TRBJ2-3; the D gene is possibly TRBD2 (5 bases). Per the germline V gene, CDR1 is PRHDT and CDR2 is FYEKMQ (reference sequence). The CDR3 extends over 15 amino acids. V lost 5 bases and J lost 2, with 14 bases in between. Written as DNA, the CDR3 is TGTGCCAGCAGCCGGCGGACTGGAAACACAGATACGCAGTATTTT. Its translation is CASSRRTGNTDTQYF.

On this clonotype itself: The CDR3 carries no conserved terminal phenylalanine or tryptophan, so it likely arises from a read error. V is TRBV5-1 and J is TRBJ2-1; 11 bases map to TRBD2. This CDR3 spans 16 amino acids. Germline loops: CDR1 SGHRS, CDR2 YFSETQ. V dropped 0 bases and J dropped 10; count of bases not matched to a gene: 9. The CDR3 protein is CASSLGLAGIVGEQFS. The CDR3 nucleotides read TGCGCCAGCAGCTTGGGACTAGCGGGAATCGTAGGAGAGCAGTTCTCC.

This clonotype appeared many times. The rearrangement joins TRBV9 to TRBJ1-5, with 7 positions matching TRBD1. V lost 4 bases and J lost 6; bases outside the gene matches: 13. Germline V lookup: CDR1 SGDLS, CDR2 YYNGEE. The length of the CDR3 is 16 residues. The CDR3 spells CASSPGDRAKGQPQHF. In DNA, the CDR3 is TGTGCCAGCAGCCCCGGAGACAGGGCGAAAGGTCAGCCCCAGCATTTT.

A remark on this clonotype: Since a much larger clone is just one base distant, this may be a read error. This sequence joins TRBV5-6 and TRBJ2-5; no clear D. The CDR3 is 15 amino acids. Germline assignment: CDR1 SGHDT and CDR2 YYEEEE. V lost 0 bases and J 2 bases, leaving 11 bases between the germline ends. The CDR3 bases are TGTGCCAGCAGCTTGGGCCCACAGAGGCAAGAGACCCAGTACTTC. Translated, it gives CASSLGPQRQETQYF.

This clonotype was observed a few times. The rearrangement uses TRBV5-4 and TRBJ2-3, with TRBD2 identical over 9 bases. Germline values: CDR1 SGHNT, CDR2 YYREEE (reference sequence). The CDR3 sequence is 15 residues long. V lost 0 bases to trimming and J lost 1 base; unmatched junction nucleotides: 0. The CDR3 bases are TGTGCCAGCAGCTTGGGCGGGAGGGGCACAGATACGCAGTATTTT. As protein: CASSLGGRGTDTQYF.